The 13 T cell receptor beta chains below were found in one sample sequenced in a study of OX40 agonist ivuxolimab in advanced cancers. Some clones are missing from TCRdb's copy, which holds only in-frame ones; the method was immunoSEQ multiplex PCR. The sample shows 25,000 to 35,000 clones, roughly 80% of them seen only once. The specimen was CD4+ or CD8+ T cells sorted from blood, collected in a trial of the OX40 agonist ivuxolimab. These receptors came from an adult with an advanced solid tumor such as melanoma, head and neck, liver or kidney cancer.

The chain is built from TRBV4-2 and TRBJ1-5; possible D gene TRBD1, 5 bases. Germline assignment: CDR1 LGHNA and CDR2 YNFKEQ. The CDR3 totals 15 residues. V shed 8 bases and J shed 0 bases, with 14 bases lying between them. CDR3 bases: TGTGCCAGCGGAATTTCAGGGAATAGCAATCAGCCCCAGCATTTT. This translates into CASGISGNSNQPQHF.

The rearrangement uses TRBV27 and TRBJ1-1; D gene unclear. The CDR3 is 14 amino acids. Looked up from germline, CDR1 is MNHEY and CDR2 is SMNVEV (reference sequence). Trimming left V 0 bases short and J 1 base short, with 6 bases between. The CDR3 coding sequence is TGTGCCAGCAGTTTATCCCCAAAGAACACTGAAGCTTTCTTT. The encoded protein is CASSLSPKNTEAFF.

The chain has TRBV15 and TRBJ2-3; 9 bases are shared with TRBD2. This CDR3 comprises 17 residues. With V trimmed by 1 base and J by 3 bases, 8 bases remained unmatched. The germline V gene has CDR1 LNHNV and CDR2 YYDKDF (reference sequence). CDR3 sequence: CATSRVYSSGSTDTQYF. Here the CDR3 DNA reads TGTGCCACCAGCAGAGTATATAGTAGCGGGAGTACAGATACGCAGTATTTT.

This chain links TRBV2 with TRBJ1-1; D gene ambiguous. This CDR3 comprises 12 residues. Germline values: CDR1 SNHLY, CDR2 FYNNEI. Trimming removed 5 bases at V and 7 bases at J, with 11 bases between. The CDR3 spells CASSMMPDEAFF. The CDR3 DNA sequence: TGTGCCAGCAGTATGATGCCCGATGAAGCTTTCTTT.

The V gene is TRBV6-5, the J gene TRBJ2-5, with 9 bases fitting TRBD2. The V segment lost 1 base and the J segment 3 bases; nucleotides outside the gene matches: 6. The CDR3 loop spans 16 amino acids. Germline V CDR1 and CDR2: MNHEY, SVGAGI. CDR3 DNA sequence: TGTGCCAGCAGTTACTTGGCGGGAGGGATAGAAGAGACCCAGTACTTC. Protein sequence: CASSYLAGGIEETQYF.

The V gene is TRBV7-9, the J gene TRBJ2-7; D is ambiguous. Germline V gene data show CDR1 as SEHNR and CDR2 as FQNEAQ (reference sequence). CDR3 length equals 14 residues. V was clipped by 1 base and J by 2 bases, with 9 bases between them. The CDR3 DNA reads TGTGCCAGCAGCTTAGTTGAAGGCCCCTACGAGCAGTACTTC. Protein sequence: CASSLVEGPYEQYF.

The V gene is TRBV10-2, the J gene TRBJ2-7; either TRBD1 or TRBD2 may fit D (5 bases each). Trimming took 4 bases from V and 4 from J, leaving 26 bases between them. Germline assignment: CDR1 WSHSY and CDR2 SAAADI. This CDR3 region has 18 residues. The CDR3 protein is CASSGGAPTPHLPYEQYF. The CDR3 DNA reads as TGCGCCAGCAGTGGAGGGGCCCCCACTCCTCATTTGCCATACGAGCAGTACTTC.

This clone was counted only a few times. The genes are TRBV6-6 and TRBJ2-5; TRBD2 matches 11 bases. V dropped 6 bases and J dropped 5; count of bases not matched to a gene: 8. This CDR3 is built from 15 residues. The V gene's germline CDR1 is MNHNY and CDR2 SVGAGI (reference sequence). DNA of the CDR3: TGTGCCAGCAGCTTAGCGGGGGGGCCGCGGGAGACCCAGTACTTC. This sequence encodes CASSLAGGPRETQYF.

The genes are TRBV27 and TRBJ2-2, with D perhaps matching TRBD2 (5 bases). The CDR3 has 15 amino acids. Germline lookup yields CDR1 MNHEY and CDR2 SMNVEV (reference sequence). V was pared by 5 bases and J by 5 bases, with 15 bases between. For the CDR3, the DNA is TGTGCCAGCAGTCTTCTGGGTGAGGGAACCGGGGAGCTGTTTTTT. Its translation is CASSLLGEGTGELFF.

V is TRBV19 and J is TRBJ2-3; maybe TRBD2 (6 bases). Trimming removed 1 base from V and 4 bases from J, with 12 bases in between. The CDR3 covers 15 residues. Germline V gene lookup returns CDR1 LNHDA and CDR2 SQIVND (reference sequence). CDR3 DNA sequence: TGTGCCAGTAGTATAGGGGGGGTCAATGCAGATACGCAGTATTTT. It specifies CASSIGGVNADTQYF.

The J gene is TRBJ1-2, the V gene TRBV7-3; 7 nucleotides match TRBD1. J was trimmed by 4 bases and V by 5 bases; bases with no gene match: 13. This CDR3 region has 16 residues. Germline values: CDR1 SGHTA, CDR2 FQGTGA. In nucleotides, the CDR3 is TGTGCCAGCAGCGGCCCCGGGACAGAACTCTCCTATGGCTACACCTTC. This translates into CASSGPGTELSYGYTF.

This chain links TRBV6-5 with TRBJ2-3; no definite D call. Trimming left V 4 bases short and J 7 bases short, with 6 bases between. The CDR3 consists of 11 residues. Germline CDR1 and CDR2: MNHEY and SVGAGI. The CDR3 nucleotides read TGTGCCAGCAGTTTCCACAATACGCAGTATTTT. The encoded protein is CASSFHNTQYF.

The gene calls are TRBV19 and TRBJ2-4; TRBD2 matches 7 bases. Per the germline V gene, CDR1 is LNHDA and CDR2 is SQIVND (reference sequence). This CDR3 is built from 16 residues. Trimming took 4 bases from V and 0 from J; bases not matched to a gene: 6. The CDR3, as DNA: TGTGCCAGTAGTAGCGGGGGAATCCTAGCCAAAAACATTCAGTACTTC. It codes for CASSSGGILAKNIQYF. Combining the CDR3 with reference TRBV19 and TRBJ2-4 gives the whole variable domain DGGITQSPKYLFRKEGQNVTLSCEQNLNHDAMYWYRQDPGQGLRLIYYSQIVNDFQKGDIAEGYSVSREKKESFPLTVTSAQKNPTAFYLCASSSGGILAKNIQYFGAGTRLSVL.